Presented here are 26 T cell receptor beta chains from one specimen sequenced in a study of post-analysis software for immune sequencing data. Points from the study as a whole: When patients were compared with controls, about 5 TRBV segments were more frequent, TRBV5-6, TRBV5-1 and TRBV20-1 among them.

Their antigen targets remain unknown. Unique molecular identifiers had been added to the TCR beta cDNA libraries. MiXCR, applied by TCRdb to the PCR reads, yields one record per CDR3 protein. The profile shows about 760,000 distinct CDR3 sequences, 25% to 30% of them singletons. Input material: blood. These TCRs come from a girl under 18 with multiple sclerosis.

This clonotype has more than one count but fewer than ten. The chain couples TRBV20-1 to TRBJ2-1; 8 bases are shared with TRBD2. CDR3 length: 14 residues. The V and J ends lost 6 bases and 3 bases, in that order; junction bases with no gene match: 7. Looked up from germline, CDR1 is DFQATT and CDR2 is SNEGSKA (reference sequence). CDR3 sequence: CSADRLANYNEQFF. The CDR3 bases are TGCAGTGCCGACCGACTAGCGAACTACAATGAGCAGTTCTTC.

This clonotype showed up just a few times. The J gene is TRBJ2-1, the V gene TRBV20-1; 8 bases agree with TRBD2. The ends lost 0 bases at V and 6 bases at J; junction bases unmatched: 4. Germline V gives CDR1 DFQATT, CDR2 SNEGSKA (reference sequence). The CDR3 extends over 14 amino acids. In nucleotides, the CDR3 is TGCAGTGCTAGAGAAGCGGGAGTGATCAATGAGCAGTTCTTC. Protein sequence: CSAREAGVINEQFF.

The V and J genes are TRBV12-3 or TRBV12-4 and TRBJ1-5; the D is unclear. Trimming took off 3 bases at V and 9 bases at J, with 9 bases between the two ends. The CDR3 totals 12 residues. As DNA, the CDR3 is TGTGCCAGCAGTTTGAGTTCGGGGCCCCAGCATTTT. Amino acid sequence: CASSLSSGPQHF.

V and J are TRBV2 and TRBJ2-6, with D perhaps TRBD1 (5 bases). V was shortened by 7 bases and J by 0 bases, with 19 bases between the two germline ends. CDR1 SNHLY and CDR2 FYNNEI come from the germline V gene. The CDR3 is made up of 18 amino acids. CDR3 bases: TGTGCCAGCACAGGGATCGGTAGCAGTCTCTCTGGGGCCAACGTCCTGACTTTC. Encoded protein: CASTGIGSSLSGANVLTF.

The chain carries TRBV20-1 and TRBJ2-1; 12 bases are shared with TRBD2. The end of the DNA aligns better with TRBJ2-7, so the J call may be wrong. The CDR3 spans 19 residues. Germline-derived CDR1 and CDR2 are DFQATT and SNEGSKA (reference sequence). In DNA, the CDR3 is TGCAGTGCTAGAGCAGAGCTAGCGGGGGGGAGGGGCTCCTACAATGAGCAGTACTTC. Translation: CSARAELAGGRGSYNEQYF.

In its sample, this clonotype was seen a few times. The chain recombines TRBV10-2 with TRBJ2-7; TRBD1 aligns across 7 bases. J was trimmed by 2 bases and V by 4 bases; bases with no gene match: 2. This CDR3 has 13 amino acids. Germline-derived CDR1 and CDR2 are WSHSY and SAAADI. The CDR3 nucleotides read TGCGCCAGCAGTGTTAGGGGGCCCTACGAGCAGTACTTC. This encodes CASSVRGPYEQYF.

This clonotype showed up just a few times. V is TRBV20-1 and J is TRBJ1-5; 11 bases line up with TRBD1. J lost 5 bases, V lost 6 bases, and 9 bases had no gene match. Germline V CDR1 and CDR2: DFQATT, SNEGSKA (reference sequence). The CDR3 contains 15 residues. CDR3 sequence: CSAILGQGEYQPQHF. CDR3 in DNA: TGCAGTGCAATCCTGGGACAGGGGGAATATCAGCCCCAGCATTTT.

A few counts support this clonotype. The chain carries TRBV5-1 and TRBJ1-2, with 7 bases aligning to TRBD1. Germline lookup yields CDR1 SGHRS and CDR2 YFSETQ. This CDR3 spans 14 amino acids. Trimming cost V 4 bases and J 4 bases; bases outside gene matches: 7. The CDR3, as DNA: TGCGCCAGCAGCCCCGGGACAGAGAGCTATGGCTACACCTTC. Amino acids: CASSPGTESYGYTF.

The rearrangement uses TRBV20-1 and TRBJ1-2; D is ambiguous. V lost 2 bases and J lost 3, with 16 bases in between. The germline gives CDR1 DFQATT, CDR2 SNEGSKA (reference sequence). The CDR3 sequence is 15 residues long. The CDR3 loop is CSARPPGTGDYGYTF. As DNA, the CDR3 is TGCAGTGCTAGACCCCCTGGAACTGGCGACTATGGCTACACCTTC.

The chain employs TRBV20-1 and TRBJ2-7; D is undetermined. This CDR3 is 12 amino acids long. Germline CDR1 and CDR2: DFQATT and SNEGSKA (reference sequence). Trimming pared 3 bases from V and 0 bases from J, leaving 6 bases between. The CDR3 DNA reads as TGCAGTGCTAGGGGGATCTCCTACGAGCAGTACTTC. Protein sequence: CSARGISYEQYF.

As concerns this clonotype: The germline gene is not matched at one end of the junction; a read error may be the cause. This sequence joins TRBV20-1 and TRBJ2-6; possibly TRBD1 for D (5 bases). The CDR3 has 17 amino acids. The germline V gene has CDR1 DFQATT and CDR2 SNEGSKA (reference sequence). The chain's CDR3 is CSASQPPLRAGANVPTF. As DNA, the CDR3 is TGCAGTGCTTCCCAACCTCCCCTCAGGGCTGGGGCCAACGTCCCGACTTTC.

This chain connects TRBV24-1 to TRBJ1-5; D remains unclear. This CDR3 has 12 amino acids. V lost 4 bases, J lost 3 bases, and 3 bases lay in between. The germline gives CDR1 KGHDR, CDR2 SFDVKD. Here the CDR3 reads CATSEYNQPQHF. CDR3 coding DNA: TGTGCCACCAGTGAATACAATCAGCCCCAGCATTTT.

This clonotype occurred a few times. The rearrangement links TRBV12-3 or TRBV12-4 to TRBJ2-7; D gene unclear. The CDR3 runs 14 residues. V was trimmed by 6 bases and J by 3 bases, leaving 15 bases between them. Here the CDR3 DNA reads TGTGCCAGCAGCCGCCTGCAGGAGAGCTACGAGCAGTACTTC. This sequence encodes CASSRLQESYEQYF.

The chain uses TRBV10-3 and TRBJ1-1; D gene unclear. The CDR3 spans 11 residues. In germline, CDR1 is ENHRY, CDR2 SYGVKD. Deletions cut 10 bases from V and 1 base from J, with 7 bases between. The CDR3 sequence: CATRGNTEAFF. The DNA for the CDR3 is TGTGCCACCCGGGGGAACACTGAAGCTTTCTTT.

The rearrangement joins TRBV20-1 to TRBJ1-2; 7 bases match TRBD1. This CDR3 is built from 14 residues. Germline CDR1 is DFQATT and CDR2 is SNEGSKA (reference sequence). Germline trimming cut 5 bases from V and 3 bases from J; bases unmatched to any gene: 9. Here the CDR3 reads CSAGQDRGDYGYTF. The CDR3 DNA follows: TGCAGTGCTGGACAGGATCGCGGGGACTATGGCTACACCTTC.

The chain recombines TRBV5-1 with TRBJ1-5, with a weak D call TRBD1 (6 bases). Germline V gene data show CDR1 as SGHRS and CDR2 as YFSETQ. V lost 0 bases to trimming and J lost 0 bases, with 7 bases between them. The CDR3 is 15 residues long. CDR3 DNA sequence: TGCGCCAGCAGCTTGGAGGGACATAGCAATCAGCCCCAGCATTTT. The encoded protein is CASSLEGHSNQPQHF.

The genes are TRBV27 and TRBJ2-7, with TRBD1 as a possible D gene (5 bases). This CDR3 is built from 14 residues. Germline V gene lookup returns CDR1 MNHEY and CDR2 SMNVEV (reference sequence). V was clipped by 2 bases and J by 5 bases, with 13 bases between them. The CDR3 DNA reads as TGTGCCAGCAGTTTACAGGGTTTTACCCACGAGCAGTACTTC. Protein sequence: CASSLQGFTHEQYF.

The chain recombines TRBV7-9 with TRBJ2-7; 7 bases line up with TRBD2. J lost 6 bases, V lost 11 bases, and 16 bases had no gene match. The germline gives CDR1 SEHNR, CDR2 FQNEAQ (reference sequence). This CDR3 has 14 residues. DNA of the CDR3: TGTGCCCTGGCCCGGCTAGCGGCCTTGGGCGAGCAGTACTTC. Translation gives CALARLAALGEQYF.

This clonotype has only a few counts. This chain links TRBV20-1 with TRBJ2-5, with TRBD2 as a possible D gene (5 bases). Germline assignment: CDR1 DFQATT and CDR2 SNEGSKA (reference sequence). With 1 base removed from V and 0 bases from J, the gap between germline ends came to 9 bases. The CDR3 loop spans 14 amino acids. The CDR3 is CSARVATNQETQYF. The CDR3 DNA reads TGCAGTGCTAGAGTGGCGACTAACCAAGAGACCCAGTACTTC.

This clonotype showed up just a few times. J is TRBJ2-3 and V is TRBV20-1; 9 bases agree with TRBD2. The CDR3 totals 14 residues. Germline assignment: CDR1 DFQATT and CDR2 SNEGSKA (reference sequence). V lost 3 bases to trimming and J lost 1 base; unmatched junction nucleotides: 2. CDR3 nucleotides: TGCAGTGCTAGCGCGGGGGGGGGCACAGATACGCAGTATTTT. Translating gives CSASAGGGTDTQYF.

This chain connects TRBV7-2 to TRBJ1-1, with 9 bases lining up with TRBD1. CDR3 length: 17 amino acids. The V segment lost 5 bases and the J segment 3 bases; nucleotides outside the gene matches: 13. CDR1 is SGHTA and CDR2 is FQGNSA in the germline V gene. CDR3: CASSPGTGLPMDTEAFF. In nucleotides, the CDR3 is TGTGCCAGCAGCCCGGGGACAGGGCTTCCCATGGACACTGAAGCTTTCTTT.

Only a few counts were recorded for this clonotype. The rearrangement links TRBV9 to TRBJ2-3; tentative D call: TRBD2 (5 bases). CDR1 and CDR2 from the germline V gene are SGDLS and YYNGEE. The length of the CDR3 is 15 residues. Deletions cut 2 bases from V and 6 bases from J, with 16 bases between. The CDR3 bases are TGTGCCAGCAGCGTCCAGACTACGAATGGGGATACGCAGTATTTT. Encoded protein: CASSVQTTNGDTQYF.

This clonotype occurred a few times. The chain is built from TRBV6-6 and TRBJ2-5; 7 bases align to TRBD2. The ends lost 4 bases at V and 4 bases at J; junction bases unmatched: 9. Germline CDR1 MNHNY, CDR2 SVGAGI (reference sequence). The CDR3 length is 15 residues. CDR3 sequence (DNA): TGTGCCAGCAGTTGGGGGGACTATCGTGGAGAGACCCAGTACTTC. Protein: CASSWGDYRGETQYF.

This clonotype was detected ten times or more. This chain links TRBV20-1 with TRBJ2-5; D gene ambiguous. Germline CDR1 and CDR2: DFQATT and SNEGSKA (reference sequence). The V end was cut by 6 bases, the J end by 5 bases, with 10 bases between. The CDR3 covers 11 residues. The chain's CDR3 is CSAEHSETQYF. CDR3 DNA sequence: TGCAGTGCGGAACACTCGGAGACCCAGTACTTC.

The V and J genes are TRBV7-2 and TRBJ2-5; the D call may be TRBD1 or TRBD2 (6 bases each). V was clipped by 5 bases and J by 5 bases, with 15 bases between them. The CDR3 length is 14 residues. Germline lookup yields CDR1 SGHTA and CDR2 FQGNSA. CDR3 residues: CASSLGGVMETQYF. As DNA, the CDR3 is TGTGCCAGCAGCCTCGGGGGCGTCATGGAGACCCAGTACTTC.

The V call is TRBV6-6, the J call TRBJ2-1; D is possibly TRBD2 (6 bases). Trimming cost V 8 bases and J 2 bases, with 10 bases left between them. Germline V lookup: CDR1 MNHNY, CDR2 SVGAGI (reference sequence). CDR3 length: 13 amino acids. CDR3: CASRDSAYNEQFF. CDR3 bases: TGTGCCAGCCGGGACTCCGCCTACAATGAGCAGTTCTTC.